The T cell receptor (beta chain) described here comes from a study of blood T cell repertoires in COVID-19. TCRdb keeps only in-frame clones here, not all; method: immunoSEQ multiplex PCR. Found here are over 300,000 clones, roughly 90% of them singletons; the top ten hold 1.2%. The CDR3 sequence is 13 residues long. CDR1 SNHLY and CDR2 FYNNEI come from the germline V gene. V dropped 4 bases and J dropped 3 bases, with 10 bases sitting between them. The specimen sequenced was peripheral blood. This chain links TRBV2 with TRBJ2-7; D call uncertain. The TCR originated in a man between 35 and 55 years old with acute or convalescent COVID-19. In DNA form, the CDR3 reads TGTGCCAGCAGTGTTACAGAGCTCTACGAGCAGTACTTC. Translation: CASSVTELYEQYF.